The subject of this entry is one T cell receptor beta chain. What it recognizes is unknown. This record comes from a study of T cell responses to AZD1222 COVID-19 vaccine. Study-wide points: CD4 TCRs associated with vaccination spanned spike, dominating at 160-218 and 743-854. Most donors were white British and more were female, and clonal diversity was possibly underestimated. There were repertoire samples only from the period after the peak T cell response.

The CDR3 is made up of 18 amino acids. Germline V gene lookup returns CDR1 MDHEN and CDR2 SYDVKM. The ends were cut back, 3 bases at V and 0 bases at J, with 18 bases in the middle. Sequencing used immunoSEQ multiplex PCR; TCRdb keeps in-frame clones, though not all of them. Of roughly 150,000 clones listed, less than 95% are singletons. Analyses pooled second doses at about 4 or about 12 weeks. The sequencing used peripheral blood, collected 28 days after the second AZD1222 dose. This sequence originates from an adult who received the AZD1222 COVID-19 vaccine. V is TRBV28 and J is TRBJ1-5, with D possibly matching TRBD1 (6 bases). The CDR3 DNA follows: TGTGCCAGCAGTTTTGAAGGGCGGACAGTAGTTAGCAATCAGCCCCAGCATTTT. It yields the protein CASSFEGRTVVSNQPQHF.